The T cell receptor (beta chain) described here comes from a study of cytomegalovirus exposure and HLA in healthy donors. The study's findings and limits: In the 120 validation repertoires, roughly 94% of cluster scores exceeded 0, per a later analysis. Testing in vitro showed a few CMV-associated chains specific for CMV antigens. Cytomegalovirus status was reportedly diagnosed by the classifier with high sensitivity and specificity.

Produced via immunoSEQ multiplex PCR; TCRdb's table is partial and in-frame only. The sample consists of about 66,000 clones, about 96% of them appearing once. About this clone: The antigen remains undetermined.

The donors were members of the validation cohort comprising over 90 subjects, separate from the roughly 680-subject first cohort. The sample was PBMCs. The sequence was obtained from a young man in good health and CMV-seronegative.

This CDR3 reads CASTAGEETQYF. Written as DNA, the CDR3 is TGTGCCAGCACGGCGGGAGAAGAGACCCAGTACTTC. The chain employs TRBV28 and TRBJ2-5; 7 positions match TRBD2. J gave up 3 bases and V 7 bases, and 2 bases lay outside the gene matches. Germline assignment: CDR1 MDHEN and CDR2 SYDVKM. The CDR3 runs 12 residues.